This T cell receptor beta chain was profiled in a study of beta chain features in type 1 diabetes. This clone was recorded a few times. What it binds is not known. The study's findings and limits: Diminished insertions and augmented deletions at VDJ junctions characterized type 1 diabetes patients. Sequencing used cDNA, and cells with high TCR expression could therefore be over-represented. Within each of all four CD4+ subsets, Type 1 diabetes patients had TCRB CDR3s that were moderately but significantly shorter.

Looked up from germline, CDR1 is SQVTM and CDR2 is ANQGSEA. Trimming took 5 bases from V and 4 from J, leaving 14 bases between them. This CDR3 region has 13 residues. The authors reverse transcribed all of the isolated RNA, so sequencing captured expressed TCRB transcripts. Here immunoSEQ multiplex PCR was the method, and the copy in TCRdb shows in-frame clones only, minus some. The table lists almost 350,000 clones, roughly 8.8% of them singletons. This chain links TRBV29-1 with TRBJ2-5; the D gene is possibly TRBD2 (6 bases). The receptor was derived from a man younger than 40 with type 1 diabetes. Sequenced sample: central memory CD4+ T cells from blood. The chain's CDR3 is CSVSIGGAETQYF. CDR3 coding DNA: TGCAGCGTTTCCATCGGAGGGGCAGAGACCCAGTACTTC.